One sample yielded the 3 T cell receptor beta chains listed below, sequenced in a study of spatial heterogeneity in lung cancer. Specified time point: blood at routine non-recurrence follow-up after resection. The sequenced material consisted of unsorted whole RNA from tumor, nontumor lung or frozen PBMC. TCRdb reprocessed the 5' RACE reads with MiXCR, giving one entry per CDR3 protein. The data show around 47,000 distinct CDR3 sequences, more than 6.5% seen once. The specimen comprised PBMCs, sampled at follow-up. All receptors derive from a female donor with early-stage non-small cell lung cancer.

The genes are TRBV6-1 and TRBJ2-3; 8 bases map to TRBD2. The CDR3 runs 17 residues. From germline, CDR1 is MNHNS and CDR2 SASEGT. The junction had 16 bases not matched to a gene; V was cut back by 6 bases and J by 5 bases. The CDR3 loop reads CASRQGSGALGVDTQYF. CDR3 coding DNA: TGTGCCAGCAGGCAGGGTAGCGGGGCCCTCGGAGTAGATACGCAGTATTTT.

Many counts were recorded for this clonotype. The genes are TRBV11-2 and TRBJ2-7; 7 bases line up with TRBD2. CDR1 and CDR2 (germline): SGHAT, FQNNGV. This CDR3 spans 14 amino acids. V lost 5 bases to trimming and J lost 3 bases; unmatched junction nucleotides: 7. CDR3 coding DNA: TGTGCCAGCAGCACCGGGACTATCCTCTACGAGCAGTACTTC. Translation gives CASSTGTILYEQYF.

This clonotype was observed a few times. J is TRBJ2-7 and V is TRBV7-6; 10 bases are shared with TRBD2. The germline gives CDR1 SGHVS, CDR2 FNYEAQ. CDR3 length: 16 residues. V dropped 1 base and J dropped 7; count of bases not matched to a gene: 10. The CDR3 sequence is CASSLGNRLAGQEQYF. CDR3 DNA sequence: TGTGCCAGCAGCTTAGGCAACCGACTAGCGGGTCAAGAGCAGTACTTC. Looking up the rest from reference TRBV7-6 and TRBJ2-7 gives the full variable domain: GAGVSQSPRYKVTKRGQDVALRCDPISGHVSLYWYRQALGQGPEFLTYFNYEAQQDKSGLPNDRFSAERPEGSISTLTIQRTEQRDSAMYRCASSLGNRLAGQEQYFGPGTRLTVT.